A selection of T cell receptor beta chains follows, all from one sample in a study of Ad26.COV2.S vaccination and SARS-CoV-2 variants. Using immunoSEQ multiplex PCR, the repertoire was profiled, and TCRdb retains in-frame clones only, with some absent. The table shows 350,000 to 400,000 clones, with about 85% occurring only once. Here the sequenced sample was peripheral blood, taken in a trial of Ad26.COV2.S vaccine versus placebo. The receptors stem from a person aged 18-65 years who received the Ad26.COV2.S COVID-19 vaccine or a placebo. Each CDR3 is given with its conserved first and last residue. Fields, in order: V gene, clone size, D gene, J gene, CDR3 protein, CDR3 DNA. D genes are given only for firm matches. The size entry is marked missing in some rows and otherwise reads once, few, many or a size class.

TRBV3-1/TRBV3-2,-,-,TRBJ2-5,CASSQVGQQETQYF,TGTGCCAGCAGCCAAGTTGGACAGCAAGAGACCCAGTACTTC
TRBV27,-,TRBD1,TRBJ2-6,CASSPTGAGGANVLTF,TGTGCCAGCAGTCCGACAGGGGCTGGTGGGGCCAACGTCCTGACTTTC
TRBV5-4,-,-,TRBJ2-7,CASSPDNSYEQYF,TGTGCCAGCAGCCCGGACAACTCCTACGAGCAGTACTTC
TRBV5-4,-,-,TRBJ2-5,CASSQSGGAGETQYF,TGTGCCAGCAGCCAAAGTGGGGGGGCGGGAGAGACCCAGTACTTC
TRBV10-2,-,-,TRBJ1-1,CASSERQIMNTEAFF,TGCGCCAGCAGTGAAAGGCAGATCATGAACACTGAAGCTTTCTTT
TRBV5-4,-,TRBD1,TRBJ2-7,CASSAGQVVYEQYF,TGTGCCAGCAGTGCCGGACAGGTTGTCTACGAGCAGTACTTC
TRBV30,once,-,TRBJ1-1,CAFFKMNTEAFF,TGTGCCTTTTTTAAAATGAACACTGAAGCTTTCTTT
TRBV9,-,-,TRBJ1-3,CASSVEGGVGNTIYF,TGTGCCAGCAGCGTAGAGGGGGGAGTTGGAAACACCATATATTTT
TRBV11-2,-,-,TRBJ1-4,CASSSTDLSEKLFF,TGTGCCAGCAGTTCTACCGATTTAAGCGAAAAACTGTTTTTT
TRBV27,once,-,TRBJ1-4,CASSPRATEKLFF,TGTGCCAGCAGTCCTCGGGCCACCGAAAAACTGTTTTTT
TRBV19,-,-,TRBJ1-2,CASSIGELGYGYTF,TGTGCCAGTAGTATAGGGGAACTTGGCTATGGCTACACCTTC
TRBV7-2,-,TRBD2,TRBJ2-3,CASSLVAGGPKDTQYF,TGTGCCAGCAGCTTAGTAGCGGGGGGGCCGAAAGATACGCAGTATTTT
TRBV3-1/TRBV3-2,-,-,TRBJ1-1,CASSQGGGNTEAFF,TGTGCCAGCAGCCAAGGTGGGGGGAACACTGAAGCTTTCTTT
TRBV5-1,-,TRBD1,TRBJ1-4,CASSPGGGYEKLFF,TGCGCCAGCAGCCCTGGAGGGGGCTATGAAAAACTGTTTTTT
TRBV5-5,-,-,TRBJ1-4,CASSPGPGQSNEKLFF,TGTGCCAGCAGCCCCGGGCCGGGACAATCTAATGAAAAACTGTTTTTT
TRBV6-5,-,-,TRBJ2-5,CASRAGHTQETQYF,TGTGCCAGCAGGGCCGGACATACCCAAGAGACCCAGTACTTC
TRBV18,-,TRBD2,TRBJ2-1,CASSPMASGGDNEQFF,TGTGCCAGCTCACCAATGGCTAGCGGGGGGGACAATGAGCAGTTCTTC
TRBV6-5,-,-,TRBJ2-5,CASRTLNQETQYF,TGTGCCAGCAGGACTCTTAACCAAGAGACCCAGTACTTC
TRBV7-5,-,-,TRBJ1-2,CVRSFLWPYGYTF,TGTGTCAGAAGCTTTTTATGGCCCTATGGCTACACCTTC
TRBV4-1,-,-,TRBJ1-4,CASSQNPGASTNEKLFF,TGCGCCAGCAGCCAAAATCCGGGAGCTTCAACTAATGAAAAACTGTTTTTT
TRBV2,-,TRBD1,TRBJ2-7,CASKVTGTGYYEQYF,TGTGCCAGCAAAGTCACCGGGACAGGGTATTACGAGCAGTACTTC
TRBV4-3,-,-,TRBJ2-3,CASSPGFADTQYF,TGCGCCAGCAGCCCTGGTTTCGCAGATACGCAGTATTTT
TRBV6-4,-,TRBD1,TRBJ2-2,CASSDRQGEYTGELFF,TGTGCCAGCAGTGACCGACAGGGCGAATACACCGGGGAGCTGTTTTTT
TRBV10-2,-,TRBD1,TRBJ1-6,CASLTGGSYNSPLHF,TGCGCCAGCCTGACAGGGGGGTCCTATAATTCACCCCTCCACTTT
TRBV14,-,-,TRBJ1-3,CASSQSYSGNTIYF,TGTGCCAGCAGCCAATCCTACTCTGGAAACACCATATATTTT
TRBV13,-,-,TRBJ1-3,CASSEGGGPGNTIYF,TGTGCCAGCAGCGAAGGGGGGGGACCTGGAAACACCATATATTTT
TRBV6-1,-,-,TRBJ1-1,CASSDRDGYMNTEAFF,TGTGCCAGCAGTGACCGGGACGGTTACATGAACACTGAAGCTTTCTTT
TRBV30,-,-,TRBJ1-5,CAGGGSNQPQHF,TGTGCAGGAGGGGGTAGCAATCAGCCCCAGCATTTT
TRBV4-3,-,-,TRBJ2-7,CASSQRVTPRGDGYEQYF,TGCGCCAGCAGCCAAAGAGTTACCCCCCGAGGGGACGGCTACGAGCAGTACTTC
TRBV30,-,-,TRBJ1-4,CALGDLEKLFF,TGTGCCTTAGGGGATCTTGAAAAACTGTTTTTT
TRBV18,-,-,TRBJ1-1,CASSPGGADTEAFF,TGTGCCAGCTCACCTGGGGGGGCCGACACTGAAGCTTTCTTT
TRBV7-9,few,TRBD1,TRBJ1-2,CASSLEQGGMHTF,TGTGCCAGCAGCTTAGAACAGGGGGGTATGCACACCTTC
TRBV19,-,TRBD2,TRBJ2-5,CASSILVAGARQETQYF,TGTGCCAGTAGTATCCTCGTAGCGGGGGCCAGACAAGAGACCCAGTACTTC
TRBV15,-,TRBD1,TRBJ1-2,CATQDRRFNYGYTF,TGTGCCACCCAGGACAGGCGATTTAACTATGGCTACACCTTC
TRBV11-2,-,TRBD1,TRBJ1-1,CASSHLSGQKAFF,TGTGCCAGCAGCCACCTATCGGGACAGAAAGCTTTCTTT
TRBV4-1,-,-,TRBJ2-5,CASSQGQQETQYF,TGCGCCAGCAGCCAAGGACAGCAAGAGACCCAGTACTTC
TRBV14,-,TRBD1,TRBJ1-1,CASSQDRGGTGLNTEAFF,TGTGCCAGCAGCCAAGATCGAGGGGGCACGGGACTGAACACTGAAGCTTTCTTT
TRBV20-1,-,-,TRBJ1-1,CSASRSRKNTEAFF,TGCAGTGCTAGTCGCTCTAGAAAGAACACTGAAGCTTTCTTT
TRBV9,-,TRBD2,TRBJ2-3,CASSVGTSGGASTDTQYF,TGTGCCAGCAGCGTAGGAACTAGCGGGGGGGCCAGCACAGATACGCAGTATTTT
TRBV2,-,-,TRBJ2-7,CASREPNLAAQRYYEQYF,TGTGCCAGCAGAGAGCCTAACTTGGCAGCCCAGAGATACTACGAGCAGTACTTC
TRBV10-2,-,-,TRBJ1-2,CASSPDRFQYGYTF,TGCGCCAGCAGCCCCGACAGGTTTCAATATGGCTACACCTTC
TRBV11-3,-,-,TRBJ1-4,CASSLPGLDEKLFF,TGTGCCAGCAGCTTGCCAGGGCTGGATGAAAAACTGTTTTTT
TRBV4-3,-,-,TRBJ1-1,CASSQDRGGAEAFF,TGCGCCAGCAGCCAAGATCGCGGGGGGGCTGAAGCTTTCTTT
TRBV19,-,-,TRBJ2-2,CASSIVGYTGELFF,TGTGCCAGTAGTATTGTGGGGTACACCGGGGAGCTGTTTTTT
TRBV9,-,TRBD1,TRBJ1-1,CASRGNRGGTEAFF,TGTGCCAGCAGGGGGAACAGGGGTGGCACTGAAGCTTTCTTT
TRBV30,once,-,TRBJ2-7,CAWSPTAYEQYF,TGTGCCTGGAGCCCTACCGCCTACGAGCAGTACTTC
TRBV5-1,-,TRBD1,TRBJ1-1,CASRRTGLSEAFF,TGCGCCAGCAGGCGGACAGGGTTAAGTGAAGCTTTCTTT
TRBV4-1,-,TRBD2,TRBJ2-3,CASSPRASGGKTDTQYF,TGCGCCAGCAGCCCGAGAGCTAGCGGGGGGAAGACAGATACGCAGTATTTT
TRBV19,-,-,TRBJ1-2,CASSSDRKGENGYTF,TGTGCCAGTAGTAGTGACAGGAAAGGAGAGAATGGCTACACCTTC
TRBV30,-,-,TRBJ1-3,CAWTRSSSIVYF,TGTGCCTGGACCCGTTCCAGCTCCATCGTATATTTT
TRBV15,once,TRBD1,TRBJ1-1,CATSVTEDRAYTEAFF,TGTGCCACCAGCGTGACAGAAGACAGGGCGTACACTGAAGCTTTCTTT
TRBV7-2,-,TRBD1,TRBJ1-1,CASRPTGVNTEAFF,TGTGCCAGCAGACCTACAGGGGTGAACACTGAAGCTTTCTTT
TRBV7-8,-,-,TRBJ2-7,CASSSTPGAPYEQYF,TGTGCCAGCAGCTCGACCCCGGGGGCACCCTACGAGCAGTACTTC